The 25 T cell receptor beta chains below were found in one sample sequenced in a study of beta chain features in type 1 diabetes. cDNA synthesis used the whole RNA isolate, giving expressed TCRB sequences. Generated by immunoSEQ multiplex PCR, the TCRdb table keeps only in-frame clones and is missing some. The sample lists hundreds of thousands of clones, roughly an eighth occurring once. The sequenced sample was naive CD4+ T cells from blood. The source of these receptors is a woman in her late teens or twenties in good health.

This chain uses TRBV27 with TRBJ2-6, with D uncertain. Germline assignment: CDR1 MNHEY and CDR2 SMNVEV (reference sequence). The CDR3 has 14 amino acids. Trimming left V 3 bases short and J 0 bases short, with 3 bases between. CDR3: CASSFGSGANVLTF. The CDR3, as DNA: TGTGCCAGCAGTTTTGGCTCTGGGGCCAACGTCCTGACTTTC.

The chain recombines TRBV9 with TRBJ2-2, with D possibly matching TRBD1 (5 bases). CDR3 length: 16 residues. CDR1 and CDR2 from the germline V gene are SGDLS and YYNGEE. V was trimmed by 2 bases and J by 0 bases, leaving 11 bases between them. The CDR3 protein is CASSVHRNPNTGELFF. The CDR3 DNA follows: TGTGCCAGCAGCGTCCACAGGAACCCGAACACCGGGGAGCTGTTTTTT.

The table lists this clone with a few counts. V and J are TRBV27 and TRBJ1-1, with a possible D match to TRBD1 (5 bases). Germline V gene sequence: CDR1 MNHEY, CDR2 SMNVEV (reference sequence). CDR3 length: 14 amino acids. Trimming removed 6 bases at V and 0 bases at J, with 11 bases between. CDR3 loop: CASRVQGMNTEAFF. CDR3 sequence (DNA): TGTGCCAGCAGAGTGCAGGGAATGAACACTGAAGCTTTCTTT.

There are a few counts of this clone. The chain is built from TRBV7-2 and TRBJ2-2; no reliable D call. The CDR3 has 16 residues. Trimming left V 1 base short and J 1 base short, with 10 bases between. Germline V gives CDR1 SGHTA, CDR2 FQGNSA. As DNA, the CDR3 is TGTGCCAGCAGCTTAGAGTCAGGCCGGAACACCGGGGAGCTGTTTTTT. Protein: CASSLESGRNTGELFF.

This chain connects TRBV6-6 to TRBJ1-4; possibly TRBD1 for D (5 bases). The CDR3 consists of 12 residues. Looked up from germline, CDR1 is MNHNY and CDR2 is SVGAGI (reference sequence). The ends were cut back, 6 bases at V and 6 bases at J, with 8 bases in the middle. The DNA of the CDR3 is TGTGCCAGCAGAGGGGTGGATGAAAAACTGTTTTTT. Protein: CASRGVDEKLFF.

This clone was seen more than once but under ten times. The J gene is TRBJ2-3, the V gene TRBV7-2, with 7 bases fitting TRBD2. Germline CDR1 and CDR2: SGHTA and FQGNSA. The CDR3 runs 17 residues. V shed 0 bases and J 1 base; nucleotides not matched to a gene: 7. The CDR3 is CASSLASTSGGTDTQYF. The DNA of the CDR3 is TGTGCCAGCAGCTTAGCGTCCACGAGCGGGGGCACAGATACGCAGTATTTT.

The J gene is TRBJ2-4, the V gene TRBV4-1; weak D call: TRBD1 (6 bases). Trimming removed 2 bases at V and 0 bases at J, with 11 bases between. The germline V gene encodes CDR1 MGHRA and CDR2 YSYEKL. The CDR3 contains 16 residues. The DNA of the CDR3 is TGCGCCAGCAGCCAACCAGGGGTTCTAGCCAAAAACATTCAGTACTTC. Translating it yields CASSQPGVLAKNIQYF.

The J gene is TRBJ2-5, the V gene TRBV5-4, with D unclear. The V and J ends lost 4 bases and 0 bases respectively, with 13 bases between them. The CDR3 is 15 residues long. Germline assignment: CDR1 SGHNT and CDR2 YYREEE (reference sequence). The CDR3 protein is CASSPDGPNQETQYF. The CDR3 region has the DNA TGTGCCAGCAGCCCGGATGGACCGAACCAAGAGACCCAGTACTTC.

CDR3 in amino acids: CATYNRRNTEAFF. As DNA, the CDR3 is TGTGCCACCTATAACAGGCGGAACACTGAAGCTTTCTTT. V gene TRBV6-5 combines with J gene TRBJ1-1, with D tentatively TRBD1 (5 bases). The CDR3 loop spans 13 amino acids. Trimming took off 10 bases at V and 1 base at J, with 13 bases between the two ends. The germline gives CDR1 MNHEY, CDR2 SVGAGI.

J is TRBJ2-6 and V is TRBV7-2, with D possibly matching TRBD1 (6 bases). In germline, CDR1 is SGHTA, CDR2 FQGNSA. With 6 bases removed from V and 4 bases from J, the gap between germline ends came to 16 bases. The CDR3 runs to 16 residues. The CDR3 is CASRRRGAVGANVLTF. The DNA of the CDR3 is TGTGCCAGCAGGCGCAGGGGAGCGGTCGGGGCCAACGTCCTGACTTTC.

The rearrangement uses TRBV5-1 and TRBJ1-6; D unclear. The V and J ends lost 0 bases and 0 bases respectively, with 10 bases between them. This CDR3 has 17 residues. Germline assignment: CDR1 SGHRS and CDR2 YFSETQ. CDR3 amino acids: CASSLEEVGSYNSPLHF. Written as DNA, the CDR3 is TGCGCCAGCAGCTTGGAGGAAGTAGGCTCCTATAATTCACCCCTCCACTTT.

The chain has TRBV7-9 and TRBJ1-1; D remains unclear. Per the germline V gene, CDR1 is SEHNR and CDR2 is FQNEAQ (reference sequence). V was trimmed by 1 base and J by 3 bases, leaving 3 bases between them. The CDR3 runs 12 residues. The CDR3 bases are TGTGCCAGCAGCTTAGTGCACACTGAAGCTTTCTTT. Protein product: CASSLVHTEAFF.

In DNA form, the CDR3 reads TGTGCCAGCAGTGCCGCACTAGCGGGAGGAACCATAAAAGCTTCCTACAATGAGCAGTTCTTC. This codes for CASSAALAGGTIKASYNEQFF. The chain joins TRBV2 to TRBJ2-1; 12 bases are a match to TRBD2. V was pared by 4 bases and J by 1 base, with 17 bases of the junction left unmatched. The CDR3 is 21 amino acids. Per the germline V gene, CDR1 is SNHLY and CDR2 is FYNNEI.

This clone showed up just a few times. CDR3: CASSLRGQETQYF. The CDR3 DNA reads as TGTGCCAGCAGCTTAAGGGGGCAAGAGACCCAGTACTTC. The chain is built from TRBV11-1 and TRBJ2-5, with a weak D call TRBD1 (6 bases). The CDR3 runs 13 residues. V lost 2 bases and J 2 bases, leaving 6 bases between the germline ends. Germline V gene sequence: CDR1 SGHAT, CDR2 FQDESV (reference sequence).

The chain recombines TRBV29-1 with TRBJ2-6; D ambiguous. The V gene lost 7 bases and the J gene lost 0 bases, with 4 bases spanning the gap. The germline gives CDR1 SQVTM, CDR2 ANQGSEA. The CDR3 runs 12 residues. The chain's CDR3 is CSATSGANVLTF. The CDR3 DNA reads as TGCAGCGCAACCTCTGGGGCCAACGTCCTGACTTTC.

To note about this clone: The sample contains more than one DNA sequence encoding this CDR3. The genes are TRBV9 and TRBJ2-1, with D hard to call. The germline V and J ends were trimmed by 0 bases and 0 bases, with 13 bases remaining between them. The CDR3 has 17 residues. From germline, CDR1 is SGDLS and CDR2 YYNGEE. CDR3 sequence reads: CASSVAPGRSSYNEQFF. DNA for the CDR3: TGTGCCAGCAGCGTAGCTCCAGGTCGGAGCTCCTACAATGAGCAGTTCTTC.

The V and J genes are TRBV2 and TRBJ2-7, with 7 bases aligning to TRBD1. Germline V gene data show CDR1 as SNHLY and CDR2 as FYNNEI. CDR3 length equals 12 residues. J lost 5 bases, V lost 8 bases, and 6 bases had no gene match. The DNA for the CDR3 is TGTGCCAGCGCCGGACAGGTTGACGAGCAGTACTTC. Translated: CASAGQVDEQYF.

This clone has just a few counts. The chain has TRBV9 and TRBJ2-5; weak D call: TRBD2 (6 bases). CDR3 length: 15 residues. Germline lookup yields CDR1 SGDLS and CDR2 YYNGEE. V was clipped by 6 bases and J by 4 bases, with 19 bases between them. The DNA for the CDR3 is TGTGCCAGCACCCGGGCGGGGACCCTTGGAGAGACCCAGTACTTC. Translation: CASTRAGTLGETQYF.

In DNA form, the CDR3 reads TGCGCCAGCAGCCCCGCACCTTCTCGGACACCGGGGCTCGAGCAGTACGTC. Encoded protein: CASSPAPSRTPGLEQYV. J is TRBJ2-7 and V is TRBV4-1, with D perhaps being TRBD1 or TRBD2 (5 bases each). This CDR3 contains 17 residues. The germline V gene encodes CDR1 MGHRA and CDR2 YSYEKL. V gave up 4 bases and J gave up 6 bases, with 25 bases separating them.

This clone has only a few counts. The chain has TRBV2 and TRBJ2-3, with D possibly being TRBD2 (6 bases). Per germline, CDR1 SNHLY and CDR2 FYNNEI. V was pared by 7 bases and J by 1 base, with 24 bases between. This CDR3 region has 18 residues. CDR3 DNA sequence: TGTGCCAGCAAATACCGCTTAGTGCGGGGCCGGGGCACAGATACGCAGTATTTT. It translates to CASKYRLVRGRGTDTQYF.

Only a few counts were recorded for this clone. This chain connects TRBV10-3 to TRBJ2-7; tentative D call: TRBD2 (6 bases). Germline V gene data show CDR1 as ENHRY and CDR2 as SYGVKD. Trimming left V 7 bases short and J 2 bases short, with 15 bases between. The CDR3 contains 14 residues. The DNA for the CDR3 is TGTGCCATCACCGAATCGGGAGCAGCCTACGAGCAGTACTTC. This translates into CAITESGAAYEQYF.

The chain employs TRBV7-6 and TRBJ2-1; 9 positions match TRBD2. The CDR3 covers 16 residues. V trimming: 3 bases; J trimming: 5 bases; junction bases outside the gene matches: 8. Germline CDR1 SGHVS, CDR2 FNYEAQ. This chain's CDR3 is CASSLFPSGNNNEQFF. The CDR3 DNA sequence: TGTGCCAGCAGCTTGTTCCCTAGCGGGAACAACAATGAGCAGTTCTTC.

This clone was detected a few times. This chain links TRBV6-1 with TRBJ2-1, with no clear D. V was trimmed by 7 bases and J by 7 bases, leaving 14 bases between them. Per germline, CDR1 MNHNS and CDR2 SASEGT. The length of the CDR3 is 13 residues. CDR3 sequence reads: CASTRSHRNEQFF. In nucleotides, the CDR3 is TGTGCCAGCACCAGATCTCATAGGAATGAGCAGTTCTTC.

The gene calls are TRBV5-1 and TRBJ2-3, with 7 bases matching TRBD1. This CDR3 has 14 amino acids. The J segment lost 2 bases and the V segment lost 5 bases, leaving 5 bases of the junction unmatched. Germline V CDR1 and CDR2: SGHRS, YFSETQ. CDR3 bases: TGCGCCAGCAGTTGGGACAGTTACACAGATACGCAGTATTTT. Protein sequence: CASSWDSYTDTQYF.

The chain links TRBV2 to TRBJ2-5; 8 bases map to TRBD2. CDR3 length: 13 amino acids. CDR1 SNHLY and CDR2 FYNNEI come from the germline V gene. Trimming cost V 8 bases and J 5 bases; bases outside gene matches: 7. CDR3 loop: CASARSGAETQYF. The CDR3 nucleotides are TGTGCCAGCGCGCGTAGCGGGGCGGAGACCCAGTACTTC.